The 24 T cell receptor beta chains reported below all come from one sample, sequenced in a study of regulatory T cells in long-lasting Graves disease. Construction of the TCR beta libraries employed iRepertoire HTBI primers in conjunction with Arm-PCR of CDR3 regions. TCRdb analysed the multiplex PCR reads with MiXCR anew, one entry per CDR3 protein. The sample records about 460,000 distinct CDR3 sequences, about 20% being singletons. Stated time point: persistent/refractory GD, antithyroid drugs over 5 years with positive TRAb. Preparation of the TCR library used RNA extracted from PBMCs. The sample here was peripheral blood mononuclear cells (PBMCs), taken when the disease was refractory, from a patient treated with antithyroid drugs. The receptors were gathered from a female donor with Graves disease.

The sample holds a few counts of this clonotype. The gene calls are TRBV7-6 and TRBJ1-3; D is ambiguous. The CDR3 has 14 residues. Trimming pared 5 bases from V and 0 bases from J, leaving 8 bases between. Germline CDR1 is SGHVS and CDR2 is FNYEAQ. The CDR3 is CASSPQTSGNTIYF. CDR3 DNA: TGTGCCAGCAGCCCTCAGACCTCTGGAAACACCATATATTTT. The whole variable domain, remainder taken from reference TRBV7-6 and TRBJ1-3, is GAGVSQSPRYKVTKRGQDVALRCDPISGHVSLYWYRQALGQGPEFLTYFNYEAQQDKSGLPNDRFSAERPEGSISTLTIQRTEQRDSAMYRCASSPQTSGNTIYFGEGSWLTVV.

Many counts were recorded for this clonotype. This chain joins TRBV19 and TRBJ2-7; 9 bases agree with TRBD1. Germline values: CDR1 LNHDA, CDR2 SQIVND (reference sequence). CDR3 length: 15 amino acids. J was trimmed by 3 bases and V by 5 bases; bases with no gene match: 8. CDR3 region: CASSAAGQGIYEQYF. DNA for the CDR3: TGTGCCAGTAGTGCAGCGGGACAGGGTATCTACGAGCAGTACTTC.

The chain is built from TRBV28 and TRBJ1-6, with D possibly TRBD1 on 6 matching bases. The germline V and J ends were trimmed by 11 bases and 7 bases, with 12 bases remaining between them. CDR1 and CDR2 (germline): MDHEN, SYDVKM. CDR3 length: 12 amino acids. The CDR3 is CAGGGGNSPLHF. The CDR3 DNA sequence: TGTGCCGGCGGGGGGGGCAATTCACCCCTCCACTTT.

The V call is TRBV10-3, the J call TRBJ1-4, with 9 positions matching TRBD1. The CDR3 has 14 residues. Germline CDR1 reads ENHRY; CDR2 reads SYGVKD. Unmatched junction bases numbered 1, after V lost 3 bases and J lost 5 bases. CDR3 DNA sequence: TGTGCCATCAGTGAACAGGGGGCAAATGAAAAACTGTTTTTT. Protein product: CAISEQGANEKLFF.

J is TRBJ2-2 and V is TRBV30; 9 bases agree with TRBD1. Per the germline V gene, CDR1 is GTSNPN and CDR2 is SVGIG (reference sequence). J was trimmed by 7 bases and V by 3 bases; bases with no gene match: 9. The CDR3 extends over 15 amino acids. CDR3 region: CAWRADRGEVGELFF. The CDR3 DNA reads TGTGCCTGGAGAGCCGACAGGGGGGAGGTCGGGGAGCTGTTTTTT.

This clonotype was picked up many times. The chain recombines TRBV6-1 with TRBJ2-7; 10 bases fit TRBD1. Trimming took 3 bases from V and 5 from J; bases not matched to a gene: 1. The CDR3 is 13 residues long. The V gene's germline CDR1 is MNHNS and CDR2 SASEGT. CDR3 in amino acids: CASSDGTGDEQYF. The CDR3 region has the DNA TGTGCCAGCAGTGACGGGACAGGGGACGAGCAGTACTTC.

Ten or more counts support this clonotype. The J gene is TRBJ2-5, the V gene TRBV28; TRBD2 is a possible D gene (6 bases). This CDR3 has 15 residues. Germline CDR1 reads MDHEN; CDR2 reads SYDVKM. Trimming pared 3 bases from V and 2 bases from J, leaving 13 bases between. In nucleotides, the CDR3 is TGTGCCAGCAGTTTTGCCAGCGGGCGTCAAGAGACCCAGTACTTC. Translating gives CASSFASGRQETQYF. Supplemented by reference TRBV28 and TRBJ2-5, the full variable domain reads DVKVTQSSRYLVKRTGEKVFLECVQDMDHENMFWYRQDPGLGLRLIYFSYDVKMKEKGDIPEGYSVSREKKERFSLILESASTNQTSMYLCASSFASGRQETQYFGPGTRLLVL.

Ten or more counts support this clonotype. V is TRBV6-5 and J is TRBJ2-7; D not resolved. Germline values: CDR1 MNHEY, CDR2 SVGAGI. Trimming took off 3 bases at V and 5 bases at J, with 5 bases between the two ends. This CDR3 has 11 amino acids. The CDR3 spells CASSYLDEQYF. As DNA, the CDR3 is TGTGCCAGCAGTTATCTCGACGAGCAGTACTTC.

There are a few counts of this clonotype. The chain joins TRBV11-2 to TRBJ2-7; D might be TRBD2 (5 bases). Trimming pared 6 bases from V and 7 bases from J, leaving 22 bases between. Germline-derived CDR1 and CDR2 are SGHAT and FQNNGV. The CDR3 spans 15 residues. The CDR3 is CASRSLKTFRGEQYF. CDR3 DNA sequence: TGTGCCAGCAGATCCCTCAAGACATTCAGAGGGGAGCAGTACTTC.

A few counts support this clonotype. The chain has TRBV24-1 and TRBJ1-2; no definite D call. V was trimmed by 4 bases and J by 8 bases, leaving 16 bases between them. CDR3 length: 14 residues. Germline values: CDR1 KGHDR, CDR2 SFDVKD. The CDR3 protein is CATSDSFNRRGYTF. The CDR3 DNA sequence: TGTGCCACCAGTGACTCATTCAACCGGAGGGGCTACACCTTC.

The rearrangement links TRBV7-2 to TRBJ2-7, with D unclear. This CDR3 contains 16 residues. The germline V gene has CDR1 SGHTA and CDR2 FQGNSA. V lost 2 bases and J 3 bases, leaving 17 bases between the germline ends. In DNA form, the CDR3 reads TGTGCCAGCAGCTTAAGTCCTTTTCCGGAAAACTACGAGCAGTACTTC. It encodes CASSLSPFPENYEQYF. The entire variable domain, with the rest obtained from reference TRBV7-2 and TRBJ2-7, is as follows: GAGVSQSPSNKVTEKGKDVELRCDPISGHTALYWYRQSLGQGLEFLIYFQGNSAPDKSGLPSDRFSAERTGGSVSTLTIQRTQQEDSAVYLCASSLSPFPENYEQYFGPGTRLTVT.

In its sample, this clonotype was seen a few times. The rearrangement joins TRBV20-1 to TRBJ1-5; TRBD1 matches at 7 bases. Trimming removed 4 bases from V and 6 bases from J; junction bases left unmatched: 12. Germline lookup yields CDR1 DFQATT and CDR2 SNEGSKA (reference sequence). This CDR3 has 15 residues. The CDR3 DNA sequence: TGCAGTGCTACCAAGATAGGGGGCTCGGGTCAGCCCCAGCATTTT. Encoded protein: CSATKIGGSGQPQHF.

This sequence joins TRBV28 and TRBJ2-1; 9 positions match TRBD2. This CDR3 has 15 amino acids. Unmatched junction bases numbered 13, after V lost 7 bases and J lost 9 bases. From germline, CDR1 is MDHEN and CDR2 SYDVKM. CDR3 DNA sequence: TGTGCCAGCAAGGGCGGGAGGGCCGTCTTTGGTGAGCAGTTCTTC. Translation: CASKGGRAVFGEQFF.

This clonotype occurred a few times. V is TRBV10-3 and J is TRBJ1-2; D gene unclear. V dropped 3 bases and J dropped 2 bases, with 7 bases sitting between them. Germline loops: CDR1 ENHRY, CDR2 SYGVKD. The CDR3 runs 13 residues. CDR3: CAISERQNYGYTF. For the CDR3, the DNA is TGTGCCATCAGTGAAAGGCAGAACTATGGCTACACCTTC.

The chain joins TRBV6-2 or TRBV6-3 to TRBJ2-7; no clear D gene. The CDR3 is 12 residues long. Germline-derived CDR1 and CDR2 are MNHEY and SVGEGT. V dropped 4 bases and J dropped 3 bases, with 7 bases sitting between them. This chain's CDR3 is CASSFTVYEQYF. CDR3 coding DNA: TGTGCCAGCAGTTTTACAGTCTACGAGCAGTACTTC.

In this sample, this clonotype turned up many times. The chain recombines TRBV11-3 with TRBJ1-2, with 8 positions matching TRBD1. CDR1 is SGHNT, CDR2 YENEEA, per germline. J was trimmed by 4 bases and V by 5 bases; bases with no gene match: 9. The CDR3 spans 15 residues. The CDR3 region has the DNA TGTGCCAGCAGCCGAGGGGACAGGACCCTCTATGGCTACACCTTC. Translation gives CASSRGDRTLYGYTF.

This chain connects TRBV7-2 to TRBJ1-1; the D gene is possibly TRBD1 (5 bases). The CDR3 has 13 amino acids. Deletions cut 3 bases from V and 4 bases from J, with 9 bases between. The germline V gene encodes CDR1 SGHTA and CDR2 FQGNSA. The CDR3 reads CASSLNRFTEAFF. DNA for the CDR3: TGTGCCAGCAGCTTGAACAGGTTCACTGAAGCTTTCTTT.

The chain couples TRBV5-1 to TRBJ2-7, with D perhaps being TRBD1 or TRBD2 (5 bases each). CDR3 length equals 13 residues. CDR1 and CDR2 (germline): SGHRS, YFSETQ. Between the trimmed V and J ends, which lost 3 bases and 0 bases, there was a span of 7 bases. DNA for the CDR3: TGCGCCAGCAGCTGGGACCTCTCCTACGAGCAGTACTTC. This translates into CASSWDLSYEQYF.

This clonotype was recorded many times. The chain employs TRBV11-2 and TRBJ2-7; TRBD2 is a possible D gene (5 bases). V was shortened by 3 bases and J by 3 bases, with 15 bases between the two germline ends. This CDR3 comprises 15 residues. CDR1 and CDR2 from the germline V gene are SGHAT and FQNNGV. In DNA, the CDR3 is TGTGCCAGCAGCTTTGCACCCGGGATTAACTACGAGCAGTACTTC. It codes for CASSFAPGINYEQYF.

The rearrangement joins TRBV6-2 or TRBV6-3 to TRBJ2-1, with TRBD1 as a possible D gene (6 bases). The CDR3 has 15 amino acids. The V gene lost 2 bases and the J gene lost 0 bases, with 8 bases spanning the gap. Per germline, CDR1 MNHEY and CDR2 SVGEGT. The CDR3 loop reads CASSYRGSSYNEQFF. The CDR3 region has the DNA TGTGCCAGCAGTTACAGGGGGAGCTCCTACAATGAGCAGTTCTTC.

The V call is TRBV19, the J call TRBJ2-3, with TRBD2 as a possible D gene (5 bases). CDR1 is LNHDA and CDR2 is SQIVND in the germline V gene (reference sequence). CDR3 length equals 15 residues. Trimming removed 3 bases from V and 6 bases from J, with 16 bases in between. This CDR3 reads CASSMSGATADTQYF. Here the CDR3 DNA reads TGTGCCAGTAGTATGAGCGGCGCGACGGCGGATACGCAGTATTTT.

The genes are TRBV19 and TRBJ1-5; D is possibly TRBD1 (5 bases). The CDR3 has 14 amino acids. Germline assignment: CDR1 LNHDA and CDR2 SQIVND (reference sequence). V was clipped by 4 bases and J by 4 bases, with 11 bases between them. The CDR3 is CASSTETENQPQHF. For the CDR3, the DNA is TGTGCCAGTAGTACCGAGACAGAGAATCAGCCCCAGCATTTT. Filled out from reference TRBV19 and TRBJ1-5, the complete variable domain reads DGGITQSPKYLFRKEGQNVTLSCEQNLNHDAMYWYRQDPGQGLRLIYYSQIVNDFQKGDIAEGYSVSREKKESFPLTVTSAQKNPTAFYLCASSTETENQPQHFGDGTRLSIL.

A remark on this clonotype: This may arise from a read error, as a much more abundant clone is one base away. This sequence joins TRBV12-3 or TRBV12-4 and TRBJ1-4; 8 bases are shared with TRBD1. The length of the CDR3 is 18 residues. The DNA of the CDR3 is TGTGCCAGCAGTCGGGCGGGCAGGGGGCTGCCGACTAATGAAAAACCGTTTTTT. This codes for CASSRAGRGLPTNEKPFF.

This clonotype was picked up many times. V and J are TRBV19 and TRBJ1-2; the D is unclear. The CDR3 runs to 14 residues. Germline CDR1 LNHDA, CDR2 SQIVND (reference sequence). Trimming stripped 5 bases from V and 1 base from J, with 11 bases between. DNA for the CDR3: TGTGCCAGTAGTGCGCTGGAATATAACTATGGCTACACCTTC. Protein product: CASSALEYNYGYTF.